This T cell receptor (beta chain) is from a study of tumor-infiltrating lymphocytes in primary liver carcinoma. For the study at large: Samples produced roughly 3.5 to 7.13 million productive TCRbeta reads, comparable across tissue types.

The study's findings and limits: A fraction of only about 7-24% of top clones appeared in all five tumor regions. The 250 largest clones made up significantly more of tumor than blood repertoires (p = 0.039).

Starting material for RNA and DNA co-extraction consisted of about 17-34 mg of unsorted bulk tissue. Five separate regions per tumor were sampled. Comments on this clonotype: Its target is not known. The junction departs from germline at one end; a sequencing error may be responsible.

With roughly 540 ng total RNA as template and a constant-region primer, TCR beta cDNA was made. Three nested multiplex PCR rounds, a slightly modified ARM-PCR, produced the libraries for TCR beta. A C-beta reverse primer and TRBV1-TRBV30 forward primers served in each of the first two PCR rounds, at 9 to 11 cycles apiece. A single record per CDR3 protein comes from TCRdb applying MiXCR to the multiplex PCR reads. The profile shows approximately 110,000 distinct CDR3 sequences, 64% of them singletons. Looked up from germline, CDR1 is SGHAT and CDR2 is FQNNGV. The CDR3 totals 15 residues. Specimen: liver tumor tissue from sampling region 3. Subset of the sample: tumor region T3, left-lateral pole. This sequence joins TRBV11-2 and TRBJ1-2, with D possibly TRBD1 on 5 matching bases. The clonotype was recovered from a woman aged 60 to 75 with primary liver carcinoma and hepatitis B virus infection. Written as DNA, the CDR3 is TGTGCCAGCAGCTCGGATCCCTCAGGGAAGTATGACTACACCTTC. This encodes CASSSDPSGKYDYTF.